This is a list of T cell receptor beta chains from one sample in a study of CD8+CD57+ T cells in acquired aplastic anemia. TCRdb redid the calling of the reads with MiXCR, one entry per CDR3 protein. The sample yields about 180,000 distinct CDR3 sequences, 40% to 50% seen once. The sequenced sample was sorted CD4+, CD8+, or CD8+CD57+ T cells (not recorded which) from PBMCs. The source is a human donor in good health. The CDR3 runs from the conserved cysteine through the conserved F or W. Each record gives: J gene, V gene, D gene, clone size, CDR3 DNA, CDR3 protein. A D gene is named only where the DNA matches it firmly. Where a row states a size, it is once, few, many or the class of an expanded clone; other rows omit it.

J gene: TRBJ1-1; V gene: TRBV10-3; D gene: -; clone size: -; CDR3 DNA: TGTGCCATCAGCCGGGGTGGAACTGAAGCTTTCTTT; CDR3 protein: CAISRGGTEAFF
J gene: TRBJ2-1; V gene: TRBV6-6; D gene: -; clone size: -; CDR3 DNA: TGTGCCAGCAGTTCGGGACACACCTACAATGAGCAGTTCTTC; CDR3 protein: CASSSGHTYNEQFF
J gene: TRBJ2-5; V gene: TRBV12-3/TRBV12-4; D gene: -; clone size: -; CDR3 DNA: TGTGCCAGCAGCGGGGACATGGTTCCGTACTTC; CDR3 protein: CASSGDMVPYF
J gene: TRBJ2-3; V gene: TRBV19; D gene: -; clone size: few; CDR3 DNA: TGTGCCAGTAGTTTGGGGACGGCAGATACGCAGTATTTT; CDR3 protein: CASSLGTADTQYF
J gene: TRBJ1-2; V gene: TRBV19; D gene: -; clone size: few; CDR3 DNA: TGTGCCAGTAGCGGGGGGGCCTATGGCTACACCTTC; CDR3 protein: CASSGGAYGYTF
J gene: TRBJ2-7; V gene: TRBV7-2; D gene: TRBD2; clone size: many; CDR3 DNA: TGTGCCAGCAGCTTAGTATGGGCTAGCGGGGTCCAAACCTACGAGCAGTACTTC; CDR3 protein: CASSLVWASGVQTYEQYF
J gene: TRBJ1-1; V gene: TRBV7-9; D gene: -; clone size: -; CDR3 DNA: TGTGCCAGCAGCTTAGAGCTCAGGGCCGGCACTGAAGCTTTCTTT; CDR3 protein: CASSLELRAGTEAFF
J gene: TRBJ2-6; V gene: TRBV4-1; D gene: TRBD2; clone size: -; CDR3 DNA: TGCGCCAGCAGCCAAAATCTAGCGGGAGGTGCTGGGGCCAACGTCCTGACTTTC; CDR3 protein: CASSQNLAGGAGANVLTF
J gene: TRBJ2-1; V gene: TRBV24-1; D gene: -; clone size: -; CDR3 DNA: TGTGCCACCCAGGGCGACCCCCATGGGGATGAGCAGTTCTTC; CDR3 protein: CATQGDPHGDEQFF
J gene: TRBJ2-1; V gene: TRBV11-1; D gene: TRBD1; clone size: -; CDR3 DNA: TGTGCCAGCAGCACCCGGACAGGAAGGAATGAGCAGTTCTTC; CDR3 protein: CASSTRTGRNEQFF
J gene: TRBJ2-1; V gene: TRBV6-1; D gene: TRBD1; clone size: many; CDR3 DNA: TGTGCCAGCAGTGGTCAGGGGGTGCAGTTCTTC; CDR3 protein: CASSGQGVQFF
J gene: TRBJ1-1; V gene: TRBV2; D gene: -; clone size: once; CDR3 DNA: TGTGCCAGCAGTTTTCGGGGGCAGACTGAAGCTTTCTTT; CDR3 protein: CASSFRGQTEAFF
J gene: TRBJ2-2; V gene: TRBV5-1; D gene: TRBD2; clone size: -; CDR3 DNA: TGCGCCAGCAGCAGCGGGATTCTCACCGGGGAGCTGTTTTTT; CDR3 protein: CASSSGILTGELFF
J gene: TRBJ2-2; V gene: TRBV3-1; D gene: TRBD1; clone size: -; CDR3 DNA: TGTGCCAGCAGCCAGACTGGGCAGGGGGCGCGGGCCGGGGAGCTGTTTTTT; CDR3 protein: CASSQTGQGARAGELFF
J gene: TRBJ1-2; V gene: TRBV2; D gene: -; clone size: -; CDR3 DNA: TGTGCCAGCAGGGAACTTTGGACAGAGTATGGCTACACCTTC; CDR3 protein: CASRELWTEYGYTF
J gene: TRBJ2-6; V gene: TRBV11-1; D gene: -; clone size: few; CDR3 DNA: TGTGCCAGCAGCTTAGTCGGAAGCTCTGGGGCCAACGTCCTGACTTTC; CDR3 protein: CASSLVGSSGANVLTF
J gene: TRBJ1-2; V gene: TRBV20-1; D gene: -; clone size: many; CDR3 DNA: TGCAGTGCTTACCCGGGACCCATCTATGGCTACACCTTC; CDR3 protein: CSAYPGPIYGYTF
J gene: TRBJ2-5; V gene: TRBV29-1; D gene: -; clone size: -; CDR3 DNA: TGCAGCGTTCCCGGGACCTTCGAAGAGACCCAGTACTTC; CDR3 protein: CSVPGTFEETQYF
J gene: TRBJ2-3; V gene: TRBV7-2; D gene: -; clone size: -; CDR3 DNA: TGTGCCAGCAGCTTTGTAACAGATACGCAGTATTTT; CDR3 protein: CASSFVTDTQYF
J gene: TRBJ1-1; V gene: TRBV25-1; D gene: -; clone size: -; CDR3 DNA: TGTGCCAGCAGCCCTAGAGGGGCCATGAACACTGAAGCTTTCTTT; CDR3 protein: CASSPRGAMNTEAFF
J gene: TRBJ1-2; V gene: TRBV29-1; D gene: -; clone size: many; CDR3 DNA: TGCAGCGTTGCTGAGAACTATGGCTACACCTTC; CDR3 protein: CSVAENYGYTF
J gene: TRBJ2-5; V gene: TRBV27; D gene: -; clone size: -; CDR3 DNA: TGTGCCAGCAGTTTCCGGGACTCCCAAGAGACCCAGTACTTC; CDR3 protein: CASSFRDSQETQYF
J gene: TRBJ1-2; V gene: TRBV9; D gene: TRBD1; clone size: many; CDR3 DNA: TGTGCCAGCAGCGTAGGGACAGGGGCCATAGAGAACTATGGCTACACCTTC; CDR3 protein: CASSVGTGAIENYGYTF
J gene: TRBJ2-1; V gene: TRBV10-3; D gene: TRBD1; clone size: many; CDR3 DNA: TGTGCCATCAGTCGGGACAGACACAATGAGCAGTTCTTC; CDR3 protein: CAISRDRHNEQFF
J gene: TRBJ1-1; V gene: TRBV15; D gene: TRBD1; clone size: many; CDR3 DNA: TGTGCCACCAGTCCGAATCTGGTAGACAGGGTGTTCACTGAAGCTTTCTTT; CDR3 protein: CATSPNLVDRVFTEAFF
J gene: TRBJ1-4; V gene: TRBV25-1; D gene: TRBD1; clone size: few; CDR3 DNA: TGTGCCAGCAGTGATTCGACAGGGTTAGCTGAAAAACTGTTTTTT; CDR3 protein: CASSDSTGLAEKLFF
J gene: TRBJ1-1; V gene: TRBV10-3; D gene: -; clone size: -; CDR3 DNA: TGTGCCATCAGTGAGGCGACGGGGAACACTGAAGCTTTCTTT; CDR3 protein: CAISEATGNTEAFF
J gene: TRBJ2-3; V gene: TRBV2; D gene: -; clone size: few; CDR3 DNA: TGTGCCAGTCTGCTATTGGCGCAGTATTTT; CDR3 protein: CASLLLAQYF
J gene: TRBJ1-4; V gene: TRBV5-1; D gene: -; clone size: many; CDR3 DNA: TGCGCCAGCACTGAGACAGTTGGCGAAAAACTGTTTTTT; CDR3 protein: CASTETVGEKLFF
J gene: TRBJ2-5; V gene: TRBV28; D gene: -; clone size: few; CDR3 DNA: TGTGCCAGCATCGGGCCTTACCGGGACGGACAAGAGACCCAGTACTTC; CDR3 protein: CASIGPYRDGQETQYF
J gene: TRBJ1-6; V gene: TRBV11-1; D gene: TRBD1; clone size: once; CDR3 DNA: TGTGCCAGCTCACCGGAACGACAGGGGTTTGGGAATTCACCCCTCCACTTT; CDR3 protein: CASSPERQGFGNSPLHF
J gene: TRBJ1-2; V gene: TRBV3-1; D gene: TRBD1; clone size: many; CDR3 DNA: TGTGCCAGCAGCCACGGACAGGGGATGGGAAGGGACTATGGCTACACCTTC; CDR3 protein: CASSHGQGMGRDYGYTF
J gene: TRBJ2-1; V gene: TRBV11-1; D gene: TRBD2; clone size: -; CDR3 DNA: TGTGCCAGCAGCTTGGGGGAGCCGGGACTAGCGGGACGACTAGGGGAGCAGTTCTTC; CDR3 protein: CASSLGEPGLAGRLGEQFF
J gene: TRBJ2-5; V gene: TRBV24-1; D gene: TRBD2; clone size: -; CDR3 DNA: TGTGCCACCAGTGCGGCGGGAGGCGTTCGGGAGGCCCAGTACTTC; CDR3 protein: CATSAAGGVREAQYF
J gene: TRBJ2-7; V gene: TRBV27; D gene: -; clone size: many; CDR3 DNA: TGTGCCAGCAGCCCACAGGGCTACGAGCAGTACTTC; CDR3 protein: CASSPQGYEQYF
J gene: TRBJ2-7; V gene: TRBV7-9; D gene: -; clone size: many; CDR3 DNA: TGTGCCAGCACGGTATCAGGGGAGGCCTACGAGCAGTACTTC; CDR3 protein: CASTVSGEAYEQYF
J gene: TRBJ1-3; V gene: TRBV15; D gene: -; clone size: few; CDR3 DNA: TGTGCCACCAGCAGAGATCAATCTGGAAACACCATATATTTT; CDR3 protein: CATSRDQSGNTIYF
J gene: TRBJ1-5; V gene: TRBV20-1; D gene: -; clone size: many; CDR3 DNA: TGCAGTGCTAGAATACAGGGTAGGAGCAATCAGCCCCAGCATTTT; CDR3 protein: CSARIQGRSNQPQHF
J gene: TRBJ1-2; V gene: TRBV11-2; D gene: -; clone size: few; CDR3 DNA: TGTGCCAGCAGCTTATTTAGCGGCGGCACCTATGGCTACACCTTC; CDR3 protein: CASSLFSGGTYGYTF
J gene: TRBJ2-1; V gene: TRBV24-1; D gene: TRBD2; clone size: once; CDR3 DNA: TGTGCCACCAGTGACTCCGGGACTAGCGGGATATTAAATGAGCAGTTCTTC; CDR3 protein: CATSDSGTSGILNEQFF
J gene: TRBJ1-1; V gene: TRBV5-1; D gene: TRBD1; clone size: many; CDR3 DNA: TGCGCCAGCAGCACACAGGGGGTGAACACTGAAGCTTTCTTT; CDR3 protein: CASSTQGVNTEAFF
J gene: TRBJ1-2; V gene: TRBV29-1; D gene: -; clone size: many; CDR3 DNA: TGCAGCGTTGAACGACAGGCATACTATGGCTACACCTTC; CDR3 protein: CSVERQAYYGYTF
J gene: TRBJ2-1; V gene: TRBV11-2; D gene: TRBD2; clone size: -; CDR3 DNA: TGTGCCAGCAGCTTAGTGGGACTAGCGGGAGTTATGAATGAGCAGTTCTTC; CDR3 protein: CASSLVGLAGVMNEQFF
J gene: TRBJ1-1; V gene: TRBV24-1; D gene: -; clone size: many; CDR3 DNA: TGTGCCACCAGGCAGGGTCCTGAAGCTTTCTTT; CDR3 protein: CATRQGPEAFF
J gene: TRBJ1-3; V gene: TRBV2; D gene: -; clone size: -; CDR3 DNA: TGTGCCATCGAGGGGTACCAGAGGGGAAACACCATATATTTT; CDR3 protein: CAIEGYQRGNTIYF
J gene: TRBJ2-1; V gene: TRBV12-5; D gene: -; clone size: few; CDR3 DNA: TGTGCTAGTGGTTTAGGCAGTAGCTCCTACAATGAGCAGTTCTTC; CDR3 protein: CASGLGSSSYNEQFF
J gene: TRBJ1-1; V gene: TRBV19; D gene: TRBD1; clone size: -; CDR3 DNA: TGTGCCAGTAATAGACAGGGGCTCGAAGCTTTCTTT; CDR3 protein: CASNRQGLEAFF
J gene: TRBJ2-3; V gene: TRBV11-3; D gene: -; clone size: many; CDR3 DNA: TGTGCCAGCAGCTTAGATCTAGCTTCAGATACGCAGTATTTT; CDR3 protein: CASSLDLASDTQYF
J gene: TRBJ2-2; V gene: TRBV7-9; D gene: TRBD2; clone size: many; CDR3 DNA: TGTGCCAGCAGCTTCGCAGGAACTAGCGGGAACACCGGGGAGCTGTTTTTT; CDR3 protein: CASSFAGTSGNTGELFF
J gene: TRBJ2-4; V gene: TRBV5-1; D gene: TRBD2; clone size: -; CDR3 DNA: TGCGCCAGCAGCCCGGGCGCCAGCGGGGCCCTTAGCATTCAGTACTTC; CDR3 protein: CASSPGASGALSIQYF
J gene: TRBJ1-1; V gene: TRBV19; D gene: TRBD1; clone size: -; CDR3 DNA: TGTGCCAGCGGACGGACAGGGGGCACTGAAGCTTTCTTT; CDR3 protein: CASGRTGGTEAFF
J gene: TRBJ2-1; V gene: TRBV27; D gene: TRBD2; clone size: few; CDR3 DNA: TGTGCCAGCAGTTTATCTAGCGGGATACCCTACAATGAGCAGTTCTTC; CDR3 protein: CASSLSSGIPYNEQFF
J gene: TRBJ2-3; V gene: TRBV11-2; D gene: TRBD2; clone size: -; CDR3 DNA: TGTGCCAGCAGCTTAGTGGGATTAGCGGGAGGGACAGATACGCAGTATTTT; CDR3 protein: CASSLVGLAGGTDTQYF
J gene: TRBJ2-5; V gene: TRBV15; D gene: TRBD1; clone size: -; CDR3 DNA: TGTGCCACCAGCACGGGCACATGGACAGGGGGCGAGACCCAGTACTTC; CDR3 protein: CATSTGTWTGGETQYF
J gene: TRBJ2-2; V gene: TRBV20-1; D gene: TRBD2; clone size: -; CDR3 DNA: TGCAGTGCTAGGGCACCGGGACTAGACACCGGGGAGCTGTTTTTT; CDR3 protein: CSARAPGLDTGELFF